The 7 T cell receptor beta chains below were found in one sample sequenced in a study of blood T cell repertoires in COVID-19. Produced via immunoSEQ multiplex PCR; TCRdb's table is partial and in-frame only. The sample consists of some 200,000 clones, around 90% of them appearing once. The specimen sequenced was PBMCs or T cells enriched from blood (not recorded which). These receptors all come from a man aged 18 to 30 with acute COVID-19.

Here the CDR3 DNA reads TGTGCCAGCAGCTTAGGTCGGGAGGCAGATACGCAGTATTTT. Translating it yields CASSLGREADTQYF. The chain joins TRBV7-2 to TRBJ2-3; 7 bases agree with TRBD2. CDR3 length: 14 residues. V lost 1 base, J lost 4 bases, and 2 bases stayed unmatched. Germline CDR1 and CDR2: SGHTA and FQGNSA.

V and J are TRBV4-1 and TRBJ1-2, with TRBD1 matching 7 bases. The CDR3 extends over 14 amino acids. CDR1 and CDR2 from the germline V gene are MGHRA and YSYEKL. The J segment lost 4 bases and the V segment lost 5 bases, leaving 7 bases of the junction unmatched. CDR3 coding DNA: TGCGCCAGCAGCGACCGACAGGGCAGCTATGGCTACACCTTC. It yields the protein CASSDRQGSYGYTF.

This chain connects TRBV27 to TRBJ1-2, with 9 bases fitting TRBD1. Unmatched junction bases numbered 9, after V lost 7 bases and J lost 6 bases. This CDR3 is 14 amino acids long. Germline assignment: CDR1 MNHEY and CDR2 SMNVEV (reference sequence). CDR3 DNA sequence: TGTGCCAGCACCTCGGGACAGGGTTTGAATGGCTACACCTTC. This codes for CASTSGQGLNGYTF.

The chain uses TRBV21-1 and TRBJ1-4; TRBD1 is the table's D call and was not checked against the DNA. TRBV21-1 has pseudogene status. CDR3 length: 15 amino acids. CDR3 coding DNA: TGTGCCAGCAGCAAAAAGGGACAGCCTAATGAAAAACTGTTTTTT. Translating gives CASSKKGQPNEKLFF.

V and J are TRBV29-1 and TRBJ2-5; 7 nucleotides agree with TRBD1. V shed 5 bases and J 2 bases; nucleotides not matched to a gene: 5. Germline V gene sequence: CDR1 SQVTM, CDR2 ANQGSEA. The CDR3 consists of 13 residues. The chain's CDR3 is CSVSGQKQETQYF. For the CDR3, the DNA is TGCAGCGTTTCGGGACAGAAACAAGAGACCCAGTACTTC.

This clone was seen once. V usage is TRBV27 and J usage is TRBJ2-7; tentative D call: TRBD2 (6 bases). CDR1 is MNHEY and CDR2 is SMNVEV in the germline V gene (reference sequence). The CDR3 totals 14 residues. Trimming shortened V by 6 bases and J by 5 bases, and 17 bases separated the two germline ends. The CDR3 nucleotides are TGTGCCAGCAGCGGGGGACTTCCGCCCAACGAGCAGTACTTC. It encodes CASSGGLPPNEQYF.

V gene TRBV4-1 combines with J gene TRBJ2-2, with D tentatively TRBD1 (5 bases). The V gene lost 2 bases and the J gene lost 5 bases, with 18 bases spanning the gap. Germline CDR1 MGHRA, CDR2 YSYEKL. This CDR3 region has 17 residues. CDR3 DNA sequence: TGCGCCAGCAGCCAATTGGACATGGGATTTTCTACCGGGGAGCTGTTTTTT. Amino acid sequence: CASSQLDMGFSTGELFF.